This T cell receptor beta chain was obtained from a study of blood T cell repertoires in COVID-19. Study as a whole: From T cells, B-cell-depleted T cells, or PBMCs came the material, which was cDNA or gDNA.

Cohort assignment relied on participant-reported clinical history. For recovered donors of Cohort 3, there were two negative PCRs, clearance, or symptom resolution. This table comes from immunoSEQ multiplex PCR, and its TCRdb copy is limited to in-frame clones, with some not included. The table lists fewer than 350,000 clones, around 88% of them singletons. This CDR3 spans 14 amino acids. Germline V gene sequence: CDR1 LGHDT, CDR2 YNNKEL (reference sequence). With 1 base clipped from V and 3 bases from J, the junction kept 0 bases outside the gene matches. Sequencing input: PBMCs or T cells enriched from blood (not recorded which). This TCR was sampled from a woman aged 40-49 years who had recovered from COVID-19. The chain joins TRBV3-1 (or the pseudogene TRBV3-2) to TRBJ1-2; 9 bases fit TRBD1. The CDR3 coding sequence is TGTGCCAGCAGCCAAGGACAGGGGGACTATGGCTACACCTTC. Encoded protein: CASSQGQGDYGYTF.